The 31 T cell receptor beta chains below come from one sample, sequenced in a study of response to subunit inactivated influenza vaccine. Each CDR3 protein is one row after TCRdb ran MiXCR on the RT-PCR reads. The sample lists about 520,000 distinct CDR3 sequences, roughly 11% seen once, with about 12% in the top ten. The input for sequencing was PBMCs from blood, taken roughly 45 days after vaccination. These receptors all stem from a man between 50 and 59 years old who received an inactivated influenza vaccine.

In its sample, this clonotype was seen many times. The rearrangement joins TRBV29-1 to TRBJ1-1, with D hard to call. V was pared by 6 bases and J by 0 bases, with 8 bases between. Germline CDR1 is SQVTM and CDR2 is ANQGSEA. The CDR3 extends over 12 amino acids. CDR3 sequence (DNA): TGCAGCGTCAAGGGATTGAACACTGAAGCTTTCTTT. The encoded protein is CSVKGLNTEAFF.

In its sample, this clonotype was seen a few times. The chain uses TRBV15 and TRBJ2-3; 9 nucleotides agree with TRBD1. Germline V gives CDR1 LNHNV, CDR2 YYDKDF (reference sequence). This CDR3 spans 16 amino acids. The V gene end was trimmed by 1 base and the J gene end by 4 bases; junction bases not matched to a gene: 6. The DNA for the CDR3 is TGTGCCACCAGCAGAGTTCCGGGACAGGGCCCAGATACGCAGTATTTT. Protein: CATSRVPGQGPDTQYF.

A note on this clonotype: A read error may produce the germline difference seen at one junction end. This CDR3 is CSARGQTFSGNTIYF. The CDR3 nucleotides read TGCAGTGCCAGAGGACAGACTTTCTCTGGAAACACCATATATTTT. The J gene is TRBJ1-3, the V gene TRBV20-1, with a weak D call TRBD1 (6 bases). CDR1 DFQATT and CDR2 SNEGSKA come from the germline V gene (reference sequence). The CDR3 sequence is 15 residues long.

This clonotype has at least ten counts. This chain links TRBV7-2 with TRBJ1-1; maybe TRBD1 (5 bases). Germline CDR1 is SGHTA and CDR2 is FQGNSA. CDR3 length: 16 amino acids. With 5 bases removed from V and 7 bases from J, the gap between germline ends came to 23 bases. DNA of the CDR3: TGTGCCAGCAGCACTTACCCCGGGACCCCCGACGGTGAAGCTTTCTTT. It translates to CASSTYPGTPDGEAFF.

Regarding this clonotype: Since a much larger clone is just one base distant, this may be a read error. The rearrangement uses TRBV11-2 and TRBJ2-1, with 7 bases fitting TRBD2. The CDR3 has 14 residues. The V gene's germline CDR1 is SGHAT and CDR2 FQNNGV. CDR3 sequence: CSSSREAKGNEQFF. DNA for the CDR3: TGTTCCAGCAGCCGGGAGGCCAAAGGGAATGAGCAGTTCTTC. Complete variable domain (other parts from reference TRBV11-2 and TRBJ2-1): EAGVAQSPRYKIIEKRQSVAFWCNPISGHATLYWYQQILGQGPKLLIQFQNNGVVDDSQLPKDRFSAERLKGVDSTLKIQPAKLEDSAVYLCSSSREAKGNEQFFGPGTRLTVL.

This clonotype appeared many times. The chain has TRBV7-2 and TRBJ2-1; TRBD2 matches 8 bases. This CDR3 is 17 amino acids long. J gave up 4 bases and V 4 bases, and 12 bases lay outside the gene matches. CDR1 and CDR2 (germline): SGHTA, FQGNSA. The CDR3 loop is CASSSTIPGLGYNEQFF. CDR3 sequence (DNA): TGTGCCAGCAGCTCCACAATACCGGGACTAGGGTACAATGAGCAGTTCTTC.

V gene TRBV3-1 combines with J gene TRBJ2-7; D is perhaps TRBD2 (5 bases). Per the germline V gene, CDR1 is LGHDT and CDR2 is YNNKEL (reference sequence). The CDR3 runs to 16 residues. The germline V and J ends were trimmed by 2 bases and 7 bases, with 21 bases remaining between them. CDR3: CASSQLGVGLSSEQYF. The CDR3 DNA follows: TGTGCCAGCAGCCAATTGGGAGTTGGTCTCTCGAGTGAGCAGTACTTC.

This clonotype has a count of ten or more. The chain joins TRBV5-1 to TRBJ2-1; TRBD2 matches at 8 bases. The CDR3 runs 19 residues. J was trimmed by 0 bases and V by 6 bases; bases with no gene match: 17. Per germline, CDR1 SGHRS and CDR2 YFSETQ. The CDR3 bases are TGCGCCAGCACCAAAGGACTAGCACCTTTAAGGAGCTCCTACAATGAGCAGTTCTTC. Translating gives CASTKGLAPLRSSYNEQFF.

Many counts were recorded for this clonotype. The rearrangement joins TRBV6-5 to TRBJ1-4, with 7 positions matching TRBD1. Germline values: CDR1 MNHEY, CDR2 SVGAGI. J lost 6 bases, V lost 6 bases, and 1 base had no gene match. The CDR3 consists of 12 residues. CDR3 region: CASRTGDEKLFF. CDR3 DNA: TGTGCCAGCAGAACAGGGGATGAAAAACTGTTTTTT.

The chain links TRBV3-1 to TRBJ2-5; 11 positions agree with TRBD2. This CDR3 is 16 amino acids long. From germline, CDR1 is LGHDT and CDR2 YNNKEL (reference sequence). V lost 1 base, J lost 2 bases, and 3 bases stayed unmatched. CDR3 in DNA: TGTGCCAGCAGCCAAGGGGTAGCGGGAGGGCAAGAGACCCAGTACTTC. Encoded protein: CASSQGVAGGQETQYF.

Many counts were recorded for this clonotype. This chain connects TRBV7-2 to TRBJ2-2; D is uncertain. CDR1 and CDR2 from the germline V gene are SGHTA and FQGNSA. The length of the CDR3 is 14 residues. V shed 3 bases and J shed 4 bases, with 9 bases lying between them. CDR3 in DNA: TGTGCCAGCAGCTTGAACGGTGGCACCGGGGAGCTGTTTTTT. Its protein product is CASSLNGGTGELFF.

The chain couples TRBV7-8 to TRBJ2-5; 7 bases are a match to TRBD2. The V gene's germline CDR1 is SGHVS and CDR2 FQNEAQ. CDR3 length equals 14 residues. V shed 5 bases, J shed 1 base, and the junction held 4 bases outside the gene matches. For the CDR3, the DNA is TGTGCCAGCAGCAGAAAGCGGGGCCAAGAGACCCAGTACTTC. Protein sequence: CASSRKRGQETQYF.

The table lists this clonotype with a few counts. J is TRBJ1-1 and V is TRBV6-5; D unclear. The CDR3 totals 13 residues. Germline CDR1 is MNHEY and CDR2 is SVGAGI. V gave up 2 bases and J gave up 4 bases, with 8 bases separating them. CDR3 sequence: CASSYAGITEAFF. DNA for the CDR3: TGTGCCAGCAGTTACGCAGGCATCACTGAAGCTTTCTTT.

Only a few counts were recorded for this clonotype. This chain joins TRBV10-3 and TRBJ1-4; 7 bases fit TRBD1. The CDR3 is 14 residues long. The germline V gene has CDR1 ENHRY and CDR2 SYGVKD. J gave up 7 bases and V 4 bases, and 6 bases lay outside the gene matches. CDR3 DNA sequence: TGTGCCATCAGTGCAGGGGGAGCGCGTGAAAAACTGTTTTTT. Protein product: CAISAGGAREKLFF.

The chain recombines TRBV7-8 with TRBJ2-7, with 7 bases identical to TRBD1. The CDR3 sequence is 14 residues long. With 5 bases clipped from V and 2 bases from J, the junction kept 6 bases outside the gene matches. Germline CDR1 SGHVS, CDR2 FQNEAQ. The CDR3 here is CASSVTGTPYEQYF. CDR3 DNA sequence: TGTGCCAGCAGCGTGACAGGGACGCCCTACGAGCAGTACTTC.

In this sample, this clonotype turned up a few times. The chain joins TRBV7-2 to TRBJ2-3, with a tentative D call TRBD2 (6 bases). Germline V gene sequence: CDR1 SGHTA, CDR2 FQGNSA. The germline V and J ends were trimmed by 5 bases and 10 bases, with 19 bases remaining between them. This CDR3 spans 14 amino acids. This CDR3 reads CASSPRDSRSPQYF. CDR3 DNA sequence: TGTGCCAGCAGCCCTCGGGACTCCCGTTCTCCGCAGTATTTT.

This clonotype was recorded at least ten times. The gene calls are TRBV7-9 and TRBJ1-1, with D possibly matching TRBD1 (5 bases). This CDR3 spans 15 amino acids. The germline V gene has CDR1 SEHNR and CDR2 FQNEAQ (reference sequence). With 5 bases removed from V and 3 bases from J, the gap between germline ends came to 16 bases. The CDR3 nucleotides read TGTGCCAGCAGCCGAGGGGCCGGGGCCGACACTGAAGCTTTCTTT. It yields the protein CASSRGAGADTEAFF.

This clonotype was counted at least ten times. The rearrangement joins TRBV5-1 to TRBJ2-3; 7 bases align to TRBD1. CDR1 SGHRS and CDR2 YFSETQ come from the germline V gene. The CDR3 totals 15 residues. With 2 bases clipped from V and 0 bases from J, the junction kept 3 bases outside the gene matches. The CDR3 is CASSLGGGSTDTQYF. For the CDR3, the DNA is TGCGCCAGCAGCTTAGGGGGCGGGAGCACAGATACGCAGTATTTT.

CDR3 sequence (DNA): TGTGCCAGCAGTGCAGGGACGGAGAGGAATCAGCCCCAGCATTTT. Encoded protein: CASSAGTERNQPQHF. V usage is TRBV12-3 or TRBV12-4 and J usage is TRBJ1-5; D possibly corresponds to TRBD1 (5 bases). The V gene lost 5 bases and the J gene lost 4 bases, with 15 bases spanning the gap. The CDR3 loop spans 15 amino acids.

The chain recombines TRBV4-3 with TRBJ2-1, with TRBD2 identical over 10 bases. The CDR3 has 13 residues. V was pared by 0 bases and J by 15 bases, with 5 bases of the junction left unmatched. Germline V CDR1 and CDR2: LGHNA, YSLEER. Here the CDR3 reads CASSQDAGLAPFF. Written as DNA, the CDR3 is TGCGCCAGCAGCCAAGACGCGGGACTAGCGCCGTTCTTC.

This clonotype was detected a few times. The V and J genes are TRBV4-2 and TRBJ1-4; D ambiguous. V was trimmed by 1 base and J by 8 bases, leaving 8 bases between them. Germline CDR1 and CDR2: LGHNA and YNFKEQ. CDR3 size: 13 residues. The CDR3 here is CASSQGIGEKLFF. In DNA form, the CDR3 reads TGTGCCAGCAGCCAAGGAATTGGCGAAAAACTGTTTTTT.

CDR3 DNA sequence: TGTGCCAGCAGCTTTGGGGTTGGGGCAGATACGCAGTATTTT. As protein: CASSFGVGADTQYF. The chain uses TRBV11-2 and TRBJ2-3; no clear D gene. The CDR3 spans 14 residues. Germline values: CDR1 SGHAT, CDR2 FQNNGV. Trimming removed 3 bases at V and 4 bases at J, with 11 bases between.

This clonotype was picked up many times. The rearrangement joins TRBV5-1 to TRBJ1-2, with a weak D call TRBD1 (6 bases). Germline V gene data show CDR1 as SGHRS and CDR2 as YFSETQ. The CDR3 loop spans 12 amino acids. V was clipped by 4 bases and J by 10 bases, with 14 bases between them. CDR3 in amino acids: CASSRTTGSYTF. The CDR3 DNA reads TGCGCCAGCAGCCGTACGACAGGATCCTACACCTTC. Full variable domain (remainder filled in from reference TRBV5-1 and TRBJ1-2): KAGVTQTPRYLIKTRGQQVTLSCSPISGHRSVSWYQQTPGQGLQFLFEYFSETQRNKGNFPGRFSGRQFSNSRSEMNVSTLELGDSALYLCASSRTTGSYTFGSGTRLTVV.

This clonotype was seen a few times. CDR3 loop: CSARGTGGINEQFF. Written as DNA, the CDR3 is TGCAGTGCCCGGGGGACAGGGGGCATCAATGAGCAGTTCTTC. The chain recombines TRBV20-1 with TRBJ2-1, with TRBD1 matching 12 bases. This CDR3 is 14 amino acids long. Germline V gene data show CDR1 as DFQATT and CDR2 as SNEGSKA (reference sequence). With 6 bases clipped from V and 6 bases from J, the junction kept 6 bases outside the gene matches.

This clonotype was counted between two and nine times. V is TRBV5-1 and J is TRBJ2-3; 7 positions agree with TRBD2. Germline V gene lookup returns CDR1 SGHRS and CDR2 YFSETQ. J was trimmed by 6 bases and V by 7 bases; bases with no gene match: 20. The CDR3 sequence is 17 residues long. DNA of the CDR3: TGCGCCAGCTGCGCAACCTACCGGGACTACCTGGCGGATACGCAGTATTTT. This encodes CASCATYRDYLADTQYF.

This clonotype was recorded many times. The chain has TRBV20-1 and TRBJ2-2; tentative D call: TRBD1 (6 bases). CDR3 size: 15 residues. Trimming shortened V by 1 base and J by 2 bases, and 11 bases separated the two germline ends. Germline CDR1 DFQATT, CDR2 SNEGSKA (reference sequence). As DNA, the CDR3 is TGCAGTGCTAGAGTCACACAGGGAAACACCGGGGAGCTGTTTTTT. It yields the protein CSARVTQGNTGELFF.

Many counts were recorded for this clonotype. CDR3 in amino acids: CSVEVLAGAVEQFF. The CDR3 nucleotides read TGCAGCGTTGAAGTCCTAGCGGGAGCGGTTGAGCAGTTCTTC. The chain uses TRBV29-1 and TRBJ2-1; 10 nucleotides align to TRBD2. Germline-derived CDR1 and CDR2 are SQVTM and ANQGSEA. Germline trimming cut 1 base from V and 9 bases from J; bases unmatched to any gene: 6. This CDR3 comprises 14 residues.

This clonotype was seen ten or more times. The chain combines TRBV10-3 with TRBJ2-7, with 10 bases identical to TRBD2. The CDR3 spans 15 residues. Germline-derived CDR1 and CDR2 are ENHRY and SYGVKD. The trim removed 0 bases at V and 6 bases at J, leaving 5 bases unmatched. The chain's CDR3 is CAISESSGRQPEQYF. CDR3 in DNA: TGTGCCATCAGTGAGTCTAGCGGGAGGCAGCCCGAGCAGTACTTC.

This clonotype was recorded at least ten times. V gene TRBV20-1 combines with J gene TRBJ2-3, with D perhaps matching TRBD2 (5 bases). CDR1 DFQATT and CDR2 SNEGSKA come from the germline V gene (reference sequence). CDR3 size: 11 residues. Deletions cut 6 bases from V and 8 bases from J, with 12 bases between. For the CDR3, the DNA is TGCAGTGCCACACACGGGGTTACGCAGTATTTT. Amino acids: CSATHGVTQYF.

The V gene is TRBV27, the J gene TRBJ2-3, with 14 bases that match TRBD2. Trimming cost V 4 bases and J 7 bases; bases outside gene matches: 7. CDR1 and CDR2 (germline): MNHEY, SMNVEV (reference sequence). The CDR3 length is 16 residues. The CDR3 sequence: CASSSRLAGGPNTQYF. In DNA, the CDR3 is TGTGCCAGCAGTTCTAGACTAGCGGGGGGGCCAAATACGCAGTATTTT.

The J gene is TRBJ1-2, the V gene TRBV15, with a possible D match to TRBD1 (5 bases). In germline, CDR1 is LNHNV, CDR2 YYDKDF (reference sequence). The CDR3 extends over 14 amino acids. V lost 3 bases and J 5 bases, leaving 13 bases between the germline ends. The CDR3 protein is CATSSGREGYGYTF. CDR3 nucleotides: TGTGCCACCAGCAGCGGACGGGAGGGGTATGGCTACACCTTC. Variable domain in full (rest from reference TRBV15 and TRBJ1-2): DAMVIQNPRYQVTQFGKPVTLSCSQTLNHNVMYWYQQKSSQAPKLLFHYYDKDFNNEADTPDNFQSRRPNTSFCFLDIRSPGLGDTAMYLCATSSGREGYGYTFGSGTRLTVV.